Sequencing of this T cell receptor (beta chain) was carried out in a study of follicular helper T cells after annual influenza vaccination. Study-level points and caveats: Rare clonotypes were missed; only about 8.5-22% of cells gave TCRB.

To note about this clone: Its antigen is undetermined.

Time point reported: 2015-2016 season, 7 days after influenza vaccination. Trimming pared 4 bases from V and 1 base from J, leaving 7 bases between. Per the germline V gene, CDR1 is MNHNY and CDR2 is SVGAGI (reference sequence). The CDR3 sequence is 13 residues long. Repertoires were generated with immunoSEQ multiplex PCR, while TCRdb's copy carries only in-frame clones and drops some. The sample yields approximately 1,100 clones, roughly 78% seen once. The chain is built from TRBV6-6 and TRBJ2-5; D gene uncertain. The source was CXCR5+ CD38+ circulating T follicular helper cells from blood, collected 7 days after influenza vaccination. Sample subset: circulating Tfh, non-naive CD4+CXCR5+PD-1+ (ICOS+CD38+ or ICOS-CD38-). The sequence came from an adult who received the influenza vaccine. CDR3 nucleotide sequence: TGTGCCAGCAGTTTAGTGCCCCAAGAGACCCAGTACTTC. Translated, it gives CASSLVPQETQYF.